A selection of T cell receptor beta chains follows, all from one sample in a study of technical replicates of blood from several donors. Libraries were prepared by immunoSEQ multiplex PCR; TCRdb keeps only in-frame clonotypes and omits some of them. Here the sample spans about 68,000 clones, about 97% being singletons. Sequenced input: T cells isolated from PBMCs. These receptors were collected from a human donor in good health. The CDR3 runs from the conserved cysteine through the conserved F or W. A D gene is named only where the DNA matches it firmly. Clone size is stated in some rows and not others, as once, few, many or a class when expanded.

abundance	j_gene	d_gene	v_gene	CDR3nt	CDR3aa
NA	TRBJ2-6	NA	TRBV10-2	TGCGCCAGCAGTGATCCCCCAGGCTCGGGGGCCAACGTCCTGACTTTC	CASSDPPGSGANVLTF
NA	TRBJ2-1	TRBD2	TRBV10-3	TGTGCCATCAGTGAGTCAACTAGCGGGAGTGTTGAGCAGTTCTTC	CAISESTSGSVEQFF
NA	TRBJ2-6	NA	TRBV7-9	TGTGCCAGCAGCGGAGGACAGTCTGGGGCCAACGTCCTGACTTTC	CASSGGQSGANVLTF
NA	TRBJ1-5	TRBD1	TRBV28	TGTGCCAGCAGTTGGACAGGCTATAGCAATCAGCCCCAGCATTTT	CASSWTGYSNQPQHF
NA	TRBJ2-7	NA	TRBV7-2	TGTGCCAGCAGCCTCCCAGGGTCCCGAGAGCAGTACTTC	CASSLPGSREQYF
NA	TRBJ2-6	TRBD1	TRBV27	TGTGCCAGCAGGAAGGGGGCCGGTGGGGCCAACGTCCTGACTTTC	CASRKGAGGANVLTF
NA	TRBJ2-7	TRBD1	TRBV27	TGTGCCAGCAGCTACGGGACAGGGGCCACCTACGAGCAGTACTTC	CASSYGTGATYEQYF
once	TRBJ2-1	TRBD2	TRBV28	TGTGCCAGCAGTTCCGGGACTAGCGGGAGTATGAGGGGGCAGTTCTTC	CASSSGTSGSMRGQFF
NA	TRBJ1-4	NA	TRBV19	TGTGCCAGTAGTATGACAACAGCAACTAATGAAAAACTGTTTTTT	CASSMTTATNEKLFF
NA	TRBJ1-2	NA	TRBV4-3	TGCGCCAGCAGCCATTCCGGCCGGGGGTGGGGCTACACCTTC	CASSHSGRGWGYTF
NA	TRBJ2-3	TRBD2	TRBV4-1	TGCGCCAGCAGCACACCAAGGATTCCTAGCGGGGAATCCACAGATACGCAGTATTTT	CASSTPRIPSGESTDTQYF
NA	TRBJ2-1	TRBD2	TRBV2	TGTGCCAGCAGTACAGGACTAGCAATGGGGGATGAGCAGTTCTTC	CASSTGLAMGDEQFF
NA	TRBJ1-2	NA	TRBV19	TGTGCCAGTAGTCCCAGCGCAGCTAACTATGGCTACACCTTC	CASSPSAANYGYTF
once	TRBJ2-2	NA	TRBV5-4	TGTGCCAGCAGCCTTTCTACCGGGGAGCTGTTTTTT	CASSLSTGELFF
NA	TRBJ1-4	TRBD1	TRBV7-9	TGTGCCAGCAGGAGACAGGGGCTTAATGAAAAACTGTTTTTT	CASRRQGLNEKLFF
NA	TRBJ2-2	TRBD2	TRBV29-1	TGCAGCGTTGGAGCGGGGCGGACTATCACCGGGGAGCTGTTTTTT	CSVGAGRTITGELFF
NA	TRBJ1-2	TRBD1	TRBV5-8	TGTGCCAGCAGCTTGGAACAGGGGGTGAACTATGGCTACACCTTC	CASSLEQGVNYGYTF
NA	TRBJ2-6	NA	TRBV29-1	TGCAGCGTTTCCCAGGGCATAACACCTGGGGCCAACGTCCTGACTTTC	CSVSQGITPGANVLTF
NA	TRBJ1-1	TRBD1	TRBV6-1	TGTGCCAGCAGTGAGAGAGACAGGGGGACTCTGAACACTGAAGCTTTCTTT	CASSERDRGTLNTEAFF
NA	TRBJ2-1	NA	TRBV19	TGTGCCAGTAGTATAGACGGGACTGCCCCGTTCTTC	CASSIDGTAPFF
NA	TRBJ1-5	NA	TRBV28	TGTGCCAGCAGGACAGTAAATCAGCCCCAGCATTTT	CASRTVNQPQHF
NA	TRBJ2-7	NA	TRBV9	TGTGCCAGCAGCGTAGATCCAGGAATGGCTAACGAGCAGTACTTC	CASSVDPGMANEQYF
once	TRBJ2-1	TRBD2	TRBV11-2	TGTGCCAGCAGCTTTAGTCTTTACGGGAGCGGGGACAATGAGCAGTTCTTC	CASSFSLYGSGDNEQFF
few	TRBJ1-5	TRBD1	TRBV12-5	TGTGCTAGTTGGCCTGGACAGGTCAATCAGCCCCAGCATTTT	CASWPGQVNQPQHF
NA	TRBJ2-7	NA	TRBV6-1	TGTGCCAGCAGTGATCCTTCCTACGAGCAGTACTTC	CASSDPSYEQYF
NA	TRBJ1-2	NA	TRBV25-1	TGTGCCAGCAGTGACACGAGAGAAGGCTACACCTTC	CASSDTREGYTF
once	TRBJ1-2	TRBD1	TRBV2	TGTGCCAGCAGGGAGCTTGGGACAGGGGGCTACTATGGCTACACCTTC	CASRELGTGGYYGYTF
once	TRBJ2-7	TRBD2	TRBV10-3	TGTGCCACCACTAGCGGGACTAGCTCCTACGAGCAGTACTTC	CATTSGTSSYEQYF
NA	TRBJ2-3	NA	TRBV10-1	TGCGCCAGCTTCCAAGATACGCAGTATTTT	CASFQDTQYF